The clone carrying this T cell receptor beta chain was recorded a few times. Its target is unknown. This entry belongs to a study of breast tumors, draining lymph nodes, adjacent tissues. Study-wide results and limits: Data only fit, rather than demonstrated, lymph node origin of most tumor T cells. Compared with basal-like, luminal-like tumors shared significantly more repertoire with nontumor tissue.

Axillary draining lymph nodes of breast cancer patients supplied the node samples. CDR1 and CDR2 (germline): SGHAT, FQNNGV. The CDR3 sequence is 15 residues long. The V end was cut by 0 bases, the J end by 3 bases, with 11 bases between. TCRdb reanalysed the multiplex PCR reads using MiXCR and keeps one entry per CDR3 protein. In the table there are some 230,000 distinct CDR3 sequences, less than 40% of which are singletons. Sequencing was performed on axillary lymph node tissue. This clonotype originated in a female donor with breast cancer. Some clones in this sample may be carry-over from other donors' samples. This chain uses TRBV11-2 with TRBJ1-2; D is unresolved. CDR3 in DNA: TGTGCCAGCAGCTTAGATTCTTACGCCCACTATGGCTACACCTTC. Translated, it gives CASSLDSYAHYGYTF.